The rows below give T cell receptor beta chains drawn from one sample of a study of molecular identifiers for immune sequencing clone quantification. A single record per CDR3 protein comes from TCRdb applying MiXCR to the PCR reads. Of approximately 670,000 distinct CDR3 sequences in the sample, just under 20% were seen once. The specimen was naive CD8+ T cells from blood, with Jurkat cell RNA spiked in. The receptors come from a human donor in good health. Some libraries in this study had Jurkat cell RNA spiked in. Each CDR3 is given with its conserved first and last residue. The D gene is left open where the match is weak. Some rows mark clone size as missing; the rest say once, few, many or name a class of expanded clone.

clone size: -; CDR3 length: 15; V gene: TRBV12-5; D gene: TRBD1; J gene: TRBJ1-5; CDR3 DNA: TGTGCTAGTGGTTTGCCTGGACAGGGCAATCAGCCCCAGCATTTT; CDR3 protein: CASGLPGQGNQPQHF
clone size: many; CDR3 length: 15; V gene: TRBV12-3/TRBV12-4; D gene: -; J gene: TRBJ1-1; CDR3 DNA: TGTGCCAGCAGTTTAGGTGGGGCCGGGTGGACTGAAGCTTTCTTT; CDR3 protein: CASSLGGAGWTEAFF
clone size: few; CDR3 length: 15; V gene: TRBV28; D gene: -; J gene: TRBJ1-5; CDR3 DNA: TGTGCCAGCGACGAGACAGATTATAGCAATCAGCCCCAGCATTTT; CDR3 protein: CASDETDYSNQPQHF
clone size: -; CDR3 length: 14; V gene: TRBV24-1; D gene: -; J gene: TRBJ2-5; CDR3 DNA: TGTGCCTCCCCCCCCCCCGCAAGGGAAGAGACCCAGTACTTC; CDR3 protein: CASPPPAREETQYF
clone size: -; CDR3 length: 13; V gene: TRBV18; D gene: -; J gene: TRBJ2-7; CDR3 DNA: TGTGCCAGCTCACTTGCAGGGTCCTACGATCAGTACTTC; CDR3 protein: CASSLAGSYDQYF
clone size: -; CDR3 length: 14; V gene: TRBV27; D gene: TRBD2; J gene: TRBJ2-1; CDR3 DNA: TGTGCCAGCAGACCGGGACTAGCGGGGGCAATGCTCTTCTTC; CDR3 protein: CASRPGLAGAMLFF
clone size: many; CDR3 length: 12; V gene: TRBV30; D gene: -; J gene: TRBJ2-7; CDR3 DNA: TGTGCCTGGACGCGAGACTCCTACGAGCAGTACTTC; CDR3 protein: CAWTRDSYEQYF
clone size: few; CDR3 length: 14; V gene: TRBV30; D gene: -; J gene: TRBJ1-2; CDR3 DNA: TGTGCCTGGAGTGTAACTGGGAGCGGCTATGGCTACACCTTC; CDR3 protein: CAWSVTGSGYGYTF
clone size: many; CDR3 length: 15; V gene: TRBV4-1; D gene: -; J gene: TRBJ1-6; CDR3 DNA: TGCGCCAGCGCCGTGGGGGAGGACTTATATTCACCCCTCCACTTT; CDR3 protein: CASAVGEDLYSPLHF
clone size: many; CDR3 length: 13; V gene: TRBV30; D gene: -; J gene: TRBJ2-7; CDR3 DNA: TGTGCCTGGAGTTGGGTGGACGGCTACGAGCAGTACTTC; CDR3 protein: CAWSWVDGYEQYF
clone size: many; CDR3 length: 13; V gene: TRBV19; D gene: -; J gene: TRBJ1-5; CDR3 DNA: TGTGCCAGTAGTATAGGCGTGGATCAGCCCCAGCATTTT; CDR3 protein: CASSIGVDQPQHF
clone size: -; CDR3 length: 15; V gene: TRBV12-3/TRBV12-4; D gene: TRBD1; J gene: TRBJ1-1; CDR3 DNA: TGTGCCAGCAGTACAGACAGGGGAGAGGGCACTGAAGCTTTCTTT; CDR3 protein: CASSTDRGEGTEAFF
clone size: -; CDR3 length: 14; V gene: TRBV30; D gene: TRBD1; J gene: TRBJ2-5; CDR3 DNA: TGTGCCTGGGTACCGGGACAGCCACAAGAGACCCAGTACTTC; CDR3 protein: CAWVPGQPQETQYF
clone size: few; CDR3 length: 13; V gene: TRBV7-9; D gene: -; J gene: TRBJ1-1; CDR3 DNA: TGTGCCAGCAGCTGGGAGGGTGTGGATGAAGCTTTCTTT; CDR3 protein: CASSWEGVDEAFF
clone size: many; CDR3 length: 16; V gene: TRBV7-2; D gene: TRBD2; J gene: TRBJ2-3; CDR3 DNA: TGTGCCAGCAGCTTAGACCCGGGACTAACCACAGATACGCAGTATTTT; CDR3 protein: CASSLDPGLTTDTQYF
clone size: many; CDR3 length: 12; V gene: TRBV7-9; D gene: -; J gene: TRBJ2-2; CDR3 DNA: TGTGCCAGCAGCTTATACGACGGGGAGCTGTTTTTT; CDR3 protein: CASSLYDGELFF
clone size: many; CDR3 length: 17; V gene: TRBV12-3/TRBV12-4; D gene: TRBD1; J gene: TRBJ2-5; CDR3 DNA: TGTGCCAGCAGTTTAGATAGAGGACAGGGGGCCGTGGAGACCCAGTACTTC; CDR3 protein: CASSLDRGQGAVETQYF
clone size: many; CDR3 length: 16; V gene: TRBV7-6; D gene: -; J gene: TRBJ1-4; CDR3 DNA: TGTGCCAGCAGCCCAAGCTTGGGAGGAGGGGATGAAAAACTGTTTTTT; CDR3 protein: CASSPSLGGGDEKLFF
clone size: many; CDR3 length: 13; V gene: TRBV5-6; D gene: -; J gene: TRBJ2-4; CDR3 DNA: TGTGCCAGCAGCTTGGCCAGGAAAAACATTCAGTACTTC; CDR3 protein: CASSLARKNIQYF
clone size: many; CDR3 length: 15; V gene: TRBV19; D gene: TRBD1; J gene: TRBJ2-7; CDR3 DNA: TGTGCCAGTAGTCATACCCGGGACAGCCTCTACGAGCAGTACTTC; CDR3 protein: CASSHTRDSLYEQYF
clone size: -; CDR3 length: 14; V gene: TRBV27; D gene: -; J gene: TRBJ1-2; CDR3 DNA: TGTGCCAGCAGACTGGCAGGTACTAACTATGGCTACACCTTC; CDR3 protein: CASRLAGTNYGYTF
clone size: many; CDR3 length: 15; V gene: TRBV28; D gene: -; J gene: TRBJ2-7; CDR3 DNA: TGTGCCAGCAGTTTCAGGGGCCTCAGCTCCTACGAGCAGTACTTC; CDR3 protein: CASSFRGLSSYEQYF
clone size: few; CDR3 length: 14; V gene: TRBV9; D gene: -; J gene: TRBJ2-7; CDR3 DNA: TGTGCCAGCAGCGTAGATAGCGAATTCTACGAGCAGTACTTC; CDR3 protein: CASSVDSEFYEQYF
clone size: -; CDR3 length: 14; V gene: TRBV12-3/TRBV12-4; D gene: -; J gene: TRBJ2-7; CDR3 DNA: TGTGCCAGCAGTTTATTGCCTGCCACCTACGAGCAGTACTTC; CDR3 protein: CASSLLPATYEQYF
clone size: -; CDR3 length: 13; V gene: TRBV5-6; D gene: -; J gene: TRBJ2-2; CDR3 DNA: TGTGCCAGCAGCTTGGGTTGGACCGGGGAGCTGTTTTTT; CDR3 protein: CASSLGWTGELFF
clone size: many; CDR3 length: 18; V gene: TRBV7-9; D gene: TRBD2; J gene: TRBJ2-2; CDR3 DNA: TGTGCCAGCAGCTTCCCCCGGGGAAGCGGGAGTGACACCGGGGAGCTGTTTTTT; CDR3 protein: CASSFPRGSGSDTGELFF
clone size: few; CDR3 length: 17; V gene: TRBV6-5; D gene: -; J gene: TRBJ2-2; CDR3 DNA: TGTGCCAGCAGTTACAGTTTCGCCAGACCGAACACCGGGGAGCTGTTTTTT; CDR3 protein: CASSYSFARPNTGELFF
clone size: many; CDR3 length: 15; V gene: TRBV20-1; D gene: -; J gene: TRBJ2-7; CDR3 DNA: TGCAGTGCTAGGGAGACGGGAGACGCCTCCTACGAGCAGTACTTC; CDR3 protein: CSARETGDASYEQYF
clone size: many; CDR3 length: 17; V gene: TRBV3-1; D gene: TRBD2; J gene: TRBJ2-3; CDR3 DNA: TGTGCCAGCAGCCAAGATCTAGGGACTACTTTCACAGATACGCAGTATTTT; CDR3 protein: CASSQDLGTTFTDTQYF
clone size: many; CDR3 length: 15; V gene: TRBV5-5; D gene: -; J gene: TRBJ2-3; CDR3 DNA: TGTGCCAGCAGCTTGGGGGGGAGACAGCCAGATCCGCAGTATTTT; CDR3 protein: CASSLGGRQPDPQYF
clone size: many; CDR3 length: 17; V gene: TRBV12-3/TRBV12-4; D gene: TRBD2; J gene: TRBJ2-7; CDR3 DNA: TGTGCCAGCACCAACTCGCGATGGGGACTAGTGGGGTACGAGCAGTACTTC; CDR3 protein: CASTNSRWGLVGYEQYF
clone size: few; CDR3 length: 13; V gene: TRBV28; D gene: -; J gene: TRBJ2-7; CDR3 DNA: TGTGCCAGCATGGGACCTCCCACCTACGAGCAGTACTTC; CDR3 protein: CASMGPPTYEQYF
clone size: -; CDR3 length: 15; V gene: TRBV4-1; D gene: TRBD2; J gene: TRBJ2-5; CDR3 DNA: TGCGCCAGCAGCCAAGGCCTAGCGGCCCAAGAGACCCAGTACTTC; CDR3 protein: CASSQGLAAQETQYF
clone size: many; CDR3 length: 15; V gene: TRBV4-1; D gene: -; J gene: TRBJ2-5; CDR3 DNA: TGCGCCAGCAGCCAAGATAACGGTTCGCAAGAGACCCAGTACTTC; CDR3 protein: CASSQDNGSQETQYF
clone size: -; CDR3 length: 21; V gene: TRBV7-5; D gene: -; J gene: TRBJ2-2; CDR3 DNA: -; CDR3 protein: CISVPEAKTDTPFTNTGELFF
clone size: -; CDR3 length: 15; V gene: TRBV7-9; D gene: -; J gene: TRBJ2-2; CDR3 DNA: TGTGCCAGCAGCCCCGGGGCTTGGAACACCGGGGAGCTGTTTTTT; CDR3 protein: CASSPGAWNTGELFF
clone size: many; CDR3 length: 14; V gene: TRBV11-2; D gene: -; J gene: TRBJ2-5; CDR3 DNA: TGTGCCAGCAGCTATGAAATCGGGCAAGAGACCCAGTACTTC; CDR3 protein: CASSYEIGQETQYF
clone size: few; CDR3 length: 12; V gene: TRBV12-3/TRBV12-4; D gene: TRBD1; J gene: TRBJ1-5; CDR3 DNA: TGTGCCAGCAGTCCAGGGGGCAAGTCCCAGCATTTT; CDR3 protein: CASSPGGKSQHF
clone size: few; CDR3 length: 14; V gene: TRBV27; D gene: -; J gene: TRBJ2-2; CDR3 DNA: TGTGCCAGCACCCCGTTAGCGAACACCGGGGAGCTGTTTTTT; CDR3 protein: CASTPLANTGELFF
clone size: many; CDR3 length: 16; V gene: TRBV23-1; D gene: TRBD2; J gene: TRBJ2-1; CDR3 DNA: TGCGCCGGCCCCATCCGGACTAGCGGGGGGAGGAATGAGCAGTTCTTC; CDR3 protein: CAGPIRTSGGRNEQFF
clone size: -; CDR3 length: 15; V gene: TRBV6-2/TRBV6-3; D gene: -; J gene: TRBJ1-3; CDR3 DNA: TGTGCCAGCAACCAAGGACGTCTCTCTGGAAACACCATATATTTT; CDR3 protein: CASNQGRLSGNTIYF
clone size: many; CDR3 length: 12; V gene: TRBV3-1; D gene: -; J gene: TRBJ2-7; CDR3 DNA: TGTGCCAGCAGCCAAGATAACTACGAGCAGTACTTC; CDR3 protein: CASSQDNYEQYF
clone size: many; CDR3 length: 15; V gene: TRBV5-5; D gene: -; J gene: TRBJ2-6; CDR3 DNA: TGTGCCAGCAGGATAGATAACTCTGGGGCCAACGTCCTGACTTTC; CDR3 protein: CASRIDNSGANVLTF
clone size: -; CDR3 length: 15; V gene: TRBV7-9; D gene: TRBD2; J gene: TRBJ2-1; CDR3 DNA: TGCGCCAGCAGCGGCGGGGCTAGCGGACTAAATGCGCAGTTCTTC; CDR3 protein: CASSGGASGLNAQFF
clone size: -; CDR3 length: 13; V gene: TRBV12-3/TRBV12-4; D gene: -; J gene: TRBJ2-3; CDR3 DNA: TGTGCCAGCAGCCAATGGGCTACAGATACGCAGTATTTT; CDR3 protein: CASSQWATDTQYF
clone size: -; CDR3 length: 16; V gene: TRBV7-6; D gene: -; J gene: TRBJ1-2; CDR3 DNA: TGTGCCAGCAGCCCCTGGGCGGGGGCGTCTGACTATGGCTACACCTTC; CDR3 protein: CASSPWAGASDYGYTF
clone size: few; CDR3 length: 13; V gene: TRBV27; D gene: -; J gene: TRBJ2-2; CDR3 DNA: TGTGCCAGCAGTTTCGGCAGGGCCGGGGAGCTGTTTTTT; CDR3 protein: CASSFGRAGELFF
clone size: -; CDR3 length: 18; V gene: TRBV3-1; D gene: -; J gene: TRBJ1-5; CDR3 DNA: TGTGCCAGCAGCCAAGATCTTGCCGGTGGGGGGGGCAATCAGCCCCAGCATTTT; CDR3 protein: CASSQDLAGGGGNQPQHF
clone size: many; CDR3 length: 14; V gene: TRBV24-1; D gene: TRBD1; J gene: TRBJ2-7; CDR3 DNA: TGTGCCACCAGTGACCAAAGACAGGGTAAAGAGCAGTACTTC; CDR3 protein: CATSDQRQGKEQYF
clone size: many; CDR3 length: 14; V gene: TRBV20-1; D gene: TRBD1; J gene: TRBJ2-2; CDR3 DNA: TGCAGTGCTGTAGACAGGGTGAACACCGGGGAGCTGTTTTTT; CDR3 protein: CSAVDRVNTGELFF
clone size: many; CDR3 length: 15; V gene: TRBV4-3; D gene: -; J gene: TRBJ2-3; CDR3 DNA: TGCGCCAGCAGCCAAGATAAATCTAGCACAGATACGCAGTATTTT; CDR3 protein: CASSQDKSSTDTQYF
clone size: many; CDR3 length: 13; V gene: TRBV9; D gene: -; J gene: TRBJ1-1; CDR3 DNA: TGTGCCAGCAGCGAGGACTCTCGGGCTGAAGCTTTCTTT; CDR3 protein: CASSEDSRAEAFF
clone size: -; CDR3 length: 16; V gene: TRBV11-3; D gene: -; J gene: TRBJ2-1; CDR3 DNA: TGTGCCAGCAGCACCAGGGACAGTGGACTATACAATGAGCAGTTCTTC; CDR3 protein: CASSTRDSGLYNEQFF